This T cell receptor beta chain was obtained from a study of blood T cell repertoires in COVID-19. Study summary: The samples span acute and convalescent COVID-19 from the United States, Italy and Spain. T cells, B-cell-depleted T cells, or PBMCs supplied cDNA or gDNA.

V lost 6 bases to trimming and J lost 7 bases; unmatched junction nucleotides: 10. Germline V lookup: CDR1 MDHEN, CDR2 SYDVKM. This CDR3 spans 14 amino acids. Per the original methods: For nucleated cells, counts were estimated from reference gene primer amplification. The assay was immunoSEQ multiplex PCR, and TCRdb's table has in-frame clones only and misses some. V, J and clone size reflect that table, while D and trimming were determined from the DNA. The top ten clones hold more than 0.75% of a sample with fewer than 250,000 clones, 85% of them seen once. The J gene is TRBJ1-1, the V gene TRBV28; TRBD1 matches at 8 bases. The specimen was peripheral blood. The clonotype was recovered from a man aged 35 to 55 with acute or convalescent COVID-19. Here the CDR3 DNA reads TGTGCCAGCAGGCCGGACAGGGCCTCGGGTGAAGCTTTCTTT. Translating it yields CASRPDRASGEAFF. Looking up the rest from reference TRBV28 and TRBJ1-1 gives the full variable domain: DVKVTQSSRYLVKRTGEKVFLECVQDMDHENMFWYRQDPGLGLRLIYFSYDVKMKEKGDIPEGYSVSREKKERFSLILESASTNQTSMYLCASRPDRASGEAFFGQGTRLTVV.